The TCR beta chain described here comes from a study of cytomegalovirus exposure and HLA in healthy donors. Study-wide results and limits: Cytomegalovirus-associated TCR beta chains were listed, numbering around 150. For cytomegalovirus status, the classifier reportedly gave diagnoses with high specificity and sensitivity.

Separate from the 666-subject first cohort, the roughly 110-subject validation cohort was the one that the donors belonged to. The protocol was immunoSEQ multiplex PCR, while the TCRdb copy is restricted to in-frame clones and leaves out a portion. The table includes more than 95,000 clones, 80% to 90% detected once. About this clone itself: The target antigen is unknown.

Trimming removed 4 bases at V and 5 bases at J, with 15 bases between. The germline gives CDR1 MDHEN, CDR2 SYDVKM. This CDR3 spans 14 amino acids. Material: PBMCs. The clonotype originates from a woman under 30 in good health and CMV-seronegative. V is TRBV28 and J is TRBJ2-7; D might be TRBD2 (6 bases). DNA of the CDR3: TGTGCCAGCAGTTCGGGAGAACGAAACGACGAGCAGTACTTC. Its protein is CASSSGERNDEQYF.